Shown below are 15 T cell receptor beta chains from a single sample sequenced in a study of response to subunit inactivated influenza vaccine. TCRdb analysed the RT-PCR reads with MiXCR anew, one entry per CDR3 protein. The data hold about 570,000 distinct CDR3 sequences, with approximately 10% observed a single time. The same sample was also studied in work on T cells expressing NK-cell markers. That work adds: cDNA encoding TCR beta was synthesized via 5'RACE template switching incorporating UMIs.

Material: PBMCs from blood, obtained on the day of vaccination. Receptors originate from a man aged 45-65 years who received an inactivated influenza vaccine.

This clonotype was observed a handful of times. The genes are TRBV20-1 and TRBJ1-1; D perhaps matches TRBD1 (6 bases). Per germline, CDR1 DFQATT and CDR2 SNEGSKA (reference sequence). The V end lost 0 bases, the J end lost 5 bases, and 10 bases lay between the germline ends. CDR3 length: 13 amino acids. Here the CDR3 reads CSARDRGETEAFF. The CDR3 DNA sequence: TGCAGTGCTAGAGATAGGGGGGAGACTGAAGCTTTCTTT.

This clonotype has just a few counts. This chain links TRBV6-5 with TRBJ2-7, with D maybe TRBD2 (7 bases). This CDR3 has 15 residues. The germline V gene has CDR1 MNHEY and CDR2 SVGAGI. V was cut by 2 bases and J by 5 bases, with 16 bases left in between. The CDR3 reads CASSYGGGPPNEQYF. CDR3 nucleotide sequence: TGTGCCAGCAGTTACGGCGGGGGCCCTCCGAACGAGCAGTACTTC.

In this sample, this clonotype turned up a few times. The chain carries TRBV7-2 and TRBJ2-2; D may be TRBD1 (5 bases). This CDR3 has 17 residues. Germline CDR1 reads SGHTA; CDR2 reads FQGNSA. V shed 1 base and J shed 0 bases, with 12 bases lying between them. DNA for the CDR3: TGTGCCAGCAGCTTAGTAAGGGGCAGGGCGAACACCGGGGAGCTGTTTTTT. This gives the protein CASSLVRGRANTGELFF.

This clonotype was counted at least ten times. An end of the junction differs from the germline gene, which may be a read error. The chain has TRBV7-9 and TRBJ2-5; 7 bases are shared with TRBD2. The CDR3 spans 13 residues. The V gene's germline CDR1 is SEHNR and CDR2 FQNEAQ (reference sequence). The CDR3 protein is CASSLSGVETQYF. The CDR3, as DNA: TGCGCCAGCAGCTTAAGCGGGGTGGAGACCCAGTACTTC. Together with reference TRBV7-9 and TRBJ2-5, the CDR3 gives the full variable domain: DTGVSQNPRHKITKRGQNVTFRCDPISEHNRLYWYRQTLGQGPEFLTYFQNEAQLEKSRLLSDRFSAERPKGSFSTLEIQRTEQGDSAMYLCASSLSGVETQYFGPGTRLLVL.

The chain has TRBV7-2 and TRBJ2-2; D is unresolved. CDR3 length equals 15 residues. The V and J ends lost 3 bases and 1 base respectively, with 9 bases between them. From germline, CDR1 is SGHTA and CDR2 FQGNSA. The CDR3 nucleotides are TGTGCCAGCAGCTTCAGGCAACAGAACACCGGGGAGCTGTTTTTT. It yields the protein CASSFRQQNTGELFF.

The chain uses TRBV7-9 and TRBJ1-2; unclear D gene. Deletions cut 0 bases from V and 7 bases from J, with 9 bases between. The CDR3 spans 13 residues. Per the germline V gene, CDR1 is SEHNR and CDR2 is FQNEAQ (reference sequence). The CDR3 here is CASSLAAEGGYTF. In nucleotides, the CDR3 is TGTGCCAGCAGCTTAGCGGCAGAAGGTGGCTACACCTTC.

Ten or more counts support this clonotype. This sequence joins TRBV5-1 and TRBJ1-1, with TRBD1 matching over 9 bases. The junction had 7 bases not matched to a gene; V was cut back by 2 bases and J by 5 bases. Germline V gives CDR1 SGHRS, CDR2 YFSETQ. This CDR3 spans 15 amino acids. The CDR3 DNA reads TGCGCCAGCAGCTTACAGGGGGCTCGAAAGACTGAAGCTTTCTTT. Encoded protein: CASSLQGARKTEAFF.

This clonotype was observed a handful of times. The chain combines TRBV3-1 with TRBJ2-3; D gene ambiguous. The CDR3 is 13 residues long. CDR1 and CDR2 from the germline V gene are LGHDT and YNNKEL (reference sequence). V dropped 2 bases and J dropped 5 bases, with 8 bases sitting between them. DNA for the CDR3: TGTGCCAGCAGCCAAAGACGAGGAGATACGCAGTATTTT. This sequence encodes CASSQRRGDTQYF.

This clonotype was seen a handful of times. This sequence joins TRBV29-1 and TRBJ1-1, with a possible D match to TRBD1 (6 bases). Germline V lookup: CDR1 SQVTM, CDR2 ANQGSEA. CDR3 length: 13 amino acids. V lost 4 bases and J 2 bases, leaving 11 bases between the germline ends. The DNA for the CDR3 is TGCAGCGTTGGAGGGGGGACAAACACTGAAGCTTTCTTT. Translated: CSVGGGTNTEAFF.

In this sample, this clonotype turned up a few times. V gene TRBV5-1 combines with J gene TRBJ2-7; 8 nucleotides match TRBD1. CDR3 length equals 15 residues. Germline trimming cut 2 bases from V and 5 bases from J; bases unmatched to any gene: 9. Germline V CDR1 and CDR2: SGHRS, YFSETQ. CDR3 sequence (DNA): TGCGCCAGCAGCTTCAGGGGGCTCTCGAATGACGAGCAGTACTTC. Protein sequence: CASSFRGLSNDEQYF. Together with reference TRBV5-1 and TRBJ2-7, the CDR3 gives the full variable domain: KAGVTQTPRYLIKTRGQQVTLSCSPISGHRSVSWYQQTPGQGLQFLFEYFSETQRNKGNFPGRFSGRQFSNSRSEMNVSTLELGDSALYLCASSFRGLSNDEQYFGPGTRLTVT.

This clonotype has a handful of counts. V gene TRBV4-3 combines with J gene TRBJ1-3; D gene uncertain. With 0 bases removed from V and 1 base from J, the gap between germline ends came to 7 bases. The length of the CDR3 is 15 residues. The germline CDR1 and CDR2 sequences are LGHNA and YSLEER. The CDR3 here is CASSQDPGSGNTIYF. CDR3 in DNA: TGCGCCAGCAGCCAAGATCCGGGATCTGGAAACACCATATATTTT.

This chain joins TRBV7-2 and TRBJ1-6; 8 bases align to TRBD1. The CDR3 totals 16 residues. The V and J ends lost 4 bases and 8 bases, in that order; junction bases with no gene match: 10. Germline values: CDR1 SGHTA, CDR2 FQGNSA. The DNA for the CDR3 is TGTGCCAGCAGCTCGCCCGGACAGGGCGGTGATTCACCCCTCCACTTT. Its protein product is CASSSPGQGGDSPLHF.

This clonotype has at least ten counts. This chain connects TRBV5-1 to TRBJ2-2, with unresolved D. The V gene's germline CDR1 is SGHRS and CDR2 YFSETQ. The CDR3 length is 13 residues. Trimming left V 0 bases short and J 6 bases short, with 6 bases between. CDR3 amino acids: CASSLDTPGELFF. DNA of the CDR3: TGCGCCAGCAGCTTGGACACTCCCGGGGAGCTGTTTTTT.

This clonotype was seen at least ten times. The V and J genes are TRBV28 and TRBJ1-5, with D possibly TRBD1 on 6 matching bases. Germline V gene sequence: CDR1 MDHEN, CDR2 SYDVKM. The CDR3 sequence is 14 residues long. The ends were cut back, 6 bases at V and 5 bases at J, with 14 bases in the middle. As DNA, the CDR3 is TGTGCCAGCAGGCCCGGACAGTTTGATCAGCCCCAGCATTTT. This sequence encodes CASRPGQFDQPQHF. Filled out from reference TRBV28 and TRBJ1-5, the complete variable domain reads DVKVTQSSRYLVKRTGEKVFLECVQDMDHENMFWYRQDPGLGLRLIYFSYDVKMKEKGDIPEGYSVSREKKERFSLILESASTNQTSMYLCASRPGQFDQPQHFGDGTRLSIL.

This clonotype was seen a few times. CDR3 coding DNA: TGTGCCAGCAGCTTGGATCCGGCGCGGGACAGGGGTCAGCCCCAGCATTTT. Translated, it gives CASSLDPARDRGQPQHF. The chain combines TRBV28 with TRBJ1-5; 10 bases fit TRBD1. J gave up 6 bases and V 6 bases, and 14 bases lay outside the gene matches. The CDR3 loop spans 17 amino acids. Germline assignment: CDR1 MDHEN and CDR2 SYDVKM.